This TCR beta chain was found in a study of a mutant IDH1 vaccine in newly diagnosed glioma (dated by TCRdb to the early 2020s). Context from the whole study: Patients received eight vaccinations in weeks 1, 3, 5, 7, 11, 15, 19 and 23, corresponding to visits V03 through V10. Prior to enrollment, standard therapy consisting of radiotherapy alone, temozolomide alone, or radiochemotherapy with temozolomide had been administered to patients, with the combination being received by most patients. For exploratory analyses, longitudinal TCRB deep sequencing was carried out in around 24 treated patients wherever samples were available. In the chemotherapy-containing groups, vaccination started alongside temozolomide cycles, whereas in patients who had radiotherapy alone it started 4-6 weeks after radiotherapy. Peripheral blood was drawn at six visits: V03 (baseline), V05, V07, V10, V12 and V13. Of the roughly 31 treated patients, approximately 62% were male and approximately 40% were female, and the mean age was approximately 37 years.

On the study overall, not on this receptor specifically: Across multiple MHC alleles, vaccine-induced immune responses were seen in around 94% of patients. Selection of PBMC samples for TCRB deep sequencing was based on availability. According to the authors, sample limitations meant that analyses of patient blood samples could not be reproduced. Changes in the top peripheral T cell clonotypes picked up by TCRB sequencing did not appear to be linked to pseudoprogression.

With regard to this clone: Its antigen target is currently unknown. Within one base of it there is no much larger clone, and no base qualities were kept.

For this chain, trimming is 1 base at the V end and 1 base at the J end, and the number of junction bases without a gene match is 16. The CDR3 sequence holds 21 residues, the cysteine and phenylalanine included. Only the CDR3 region is kept as DNA, spanning 63 bases read in frame from base 1. From the germline V gene, CDR1 is SGHRS and CDR2 is YFSETQ. Receptor amplification or capture employed the immunoSEQ multiplex PCR assay. Rearranged TCR beta chain sequences were amplified using the hsTCRB Kit according to the manufacturer's protocol. Sequencing of TCRB libraries was carried out on an Illumina MiSeq. As for the original processing: The proprietary platform of the kit vendor was used for demultiplexing, trimming and gene mapping. This is the immuneACCESS table as TCRdb keeps it, with only in-frame sequences that have V and J called. A part of the clones is gone; compared with another copy, unresolved V genes explain less than half, and the rest is unexplained. V and J calls and clone size are copied from that table; D and trimming were computed from the DNA. The sample data list approximately 25,000 clones, and about three quarters of these were observed just once. Together, the top ten hold almost 9.5% of the sample.

According to the study, the label for this sample's time point signals: week 5, during vaccination. Each vaccine dose, consisting of 300 ug of a 20-mer mutant IDH1 peptide in Montanide, was administered subcutaneously with topical imiquimod. Donors had newly diagnosed WHO grade 3 or 4 IDH1-mutant astrocytomas with loss of nuclear ATRX. The samples were drawn from NOA16, a multicentre, single-arm, open-label phase I trial in Germany that tested a mutant IDH1 peptide vaccine in humans for the first time. Genomic DNA for TCRB sequencing was isolated from EDTA blood with the DNeasy Blood and Tissue Kit.

The starting material was PBMCs, obtained from a glioma patient whose treatment included an IDH1 peptide vaccine. The origin of this receptor is a middle-aged man with glioma. Here the chain combines TRBV5-1 and TRBJ2-5; a stretch of 13 junction bases matches TRBD2. The CDR3 protein: CASSLPTSGRVQDTPQETQYF. Read as DNA, the sequence is TGCGCCAGCAGCTTGCCTACTAGCGGGAGGGTGCAAGACACTCCCCAAGAGACCCAGTACTTC.